Shown below are 15 T cell receptor beta chains from a single sample sequenced in a study of chemoradiotherapy in HPV16-positive cancers. Using immunoSEQ multiplex PCR, the repertoire was profiled, and TCRdb retains in-frame clones only, with some absent. The sample has about 8,000 clones; less than 75% are singletons. Sampling was done from a patient who underwent chemoradiotherapy. The source of these receptors is a human donor with HPV-associated anogenital cancer.

V is TRBV5-1 and J is TRBJ2-7, with D perhaps TRBD1 (6 bases). V was trimmed by 1 base and J by 5 bases, leaving 10 bases between them. Germline V lookup: CDR1 SGHRS, CDR2 YFSETQ. There are 13 residues in the CDR3. The chain's CDR3 is CASSLQGLHEQYF. The CDR3 region has the DNA TGCGCCAGCAGCTTGCAGGGGCTCCACGAGCAGTACTTC.

This clone was seen a handful of times. V is TRBV7-6 and J is TRBJ2-4, with 7 bases that match TRBD1. Germline V gives CDR1 SGHVS, CDR2 FNYEAQ. V was pared by 4 bases and J by 7 bases, with 13 bases of the junction left unmatched. The CDR3 is 16 residues long. The CDR3 DNA sequence: TGTGCCAGCAGCTCCCGAACAGGGGCCCGACGGAACATTCAGTACTTC. It translates to CASSSRTGARRNIQYF.

The V call is TRBV12-5, the J call TRBJ2-5, with D perhaps being TRBD1 or TRBD2 (5 bases each). The CDR3 runs to 13 residues. Germline V gene data show CDR1 as LGHNT and CDR2 as FRNRAP. With 6 bases removed from V and 4 bases from J, the gap between germline ends came to 12 bases. The CDR3 reads CASGLHGAETQYF. In nucleotides, the CDR3 is TGTGCTAGTGGGTTACACGGGGCAGAGACCCAGTACTTC.

DNA for the CDR3: TGTGCCAGCAGCAAAGGGGGGGCAAGTGGTTCTGGGGCCAACGTCCTGACTTTC. The encoded protein is CASSKGGASGSGANVLTF. This chain joins TRBV13 and TRBJ2-6; possible D gene TRBD2, 7 bases. CDR1 and CDR2 (germline): PRHDT, FYEKMQ (reference sequence). This CDR3 is built from 18 residues. Trimming removed 5 bases at V and 1 base at J, with 18 bases between.

The chain carries TRBV11-3 and TRBJ1-1; D remains ambiguous. CDR1 SGHNT and CDR2 YENEEA come from the germline V gene. Trimming took 6 bases from V and 7 from J, leaving 18 bases between them. The CDR3 loop spans 14 amino acids. Here the CDR3 reads CASRQIRTALEAFF. The DNA for the CDR3 is TGTGCCAGCAGACAAATTCGGACGGCCCTTGAAGCTTTCTTT.

This clone was found once. The chain is built from TRBV21-1 and TRBJ1-3. TRBV21-1 is marked as a pseudogene. The CDR3 sequence is 17 residues long. The CDR3 reads CASSKECWGIPGNTIYF. Written as DNA, the CDR3 is TGTGCCAGCAGCAAAGAGTGCTGGGGGATTCCCGGAAACACCATATATTTT.

J is TRBJ2-7 and V is TRBV4-3, with 9 bases aligning to TRBD1. The CDR3 is 14 amino acids. Trimming cost V 0 bases and J 5 bases; bases outside gene matches: 2. Germline lookup yields CDR1 LGHNA and CDR2 YSLEER. DNA for the CDR3: TGCGCCAGCAGCCAAGATGGGGACAGGGACGAGCAGTACTTC. Its translation: CASSQDGDRDEQYF.

This chain uses TRBV6-5 with TRBJ1-4; perhaps TRBD1 as D (6 bases). Germline CDR1 MNHEY, CDR2 SVGAGI. The V end lost 0 bases, the J end lost 8 bases, and 13 bases lay between the germline ends. CDR3 length equals 15 residues. As DNA, the CDR3 is TGTGCCAGCAGTTACTCGTGGGGGGCAGGGGAAAAACTGTTTTTT. Amino acids: CASSYSWGAGEKLFF.

This clone appeared once. The CDR3 bases are TGTGCCAGCAGCTTAGAGCGCCCGGGGCGGCAGGCTGAAGCTTTCTTT. It is translated as CASSLERPGRQAEAFF. The chain recombines TRBV7-2 with TRBJ1-1; D perhaps matches TRBD1 (5 bases). Germline V CDR1 and CDR2: SGHTA, FQGNSA. Trimming left V 1 base short and J 6 bases short, with 18 bases between. The CDR3 is 16 amino acids.

The chain is built from TRBV19 and TRBJ2-6, with TRBD1 as a possible D gene (5 bases). The CDR3 has 15 residues. CDR1 and CDR2 (germline): LNHDA, SQIVND (reference sequence). V was shortened by 4 bases and J by 0 bases, with 7 bases between the two germline ends. DNA of the CDR3: TGTGCCAGTAGTACCAGGGACTCTGGGGCCAACGTCCTGACTTTC. It is translated as CASSTRDSGANVLTF.

This chain joins TRBV11-2 and TRBJ2-1; TRBD1 matches at 8 bases. The junction had 5 bases not matched to a gene; V was cut back by 5 bases and J by 8 bases. The CDR3 is made up of 13 amino acids. In germline, CDR1 is SGHAT, CDR2 FQNNGV. The CDR3 region is CASSQGASYEQFF. The CDR3 region has the DNA TGTGCCAGCAGCCAGGGGGCTAGCTATGAGCAGTTCTTC.

The J gene is TRBJ1-1, the V gene TRBV29-1; tentative D call: TRBD1 (6 bases). The CDR3 has 12 residues. Germline V gene data show CDR1 as SQVTM and CDR2 as ANQGSEA. CDR3 residues: CRASRGVTEAFF. In DNA, the CDR3 is TGCAGAGCGTCGAGGGGGGTCACTGAAGCTTTCTTT.

The chain recombines TRBV5-5 with TRBJ2-7, with D possibly called TRBD1 or TRBD2 (6 bases each). This CDR3 region has 17 residues. V was pared by 0 bases and J by 3 bases, with 19 bases between. CDR1 and CDR2 from the germline V gene are SGHKS and YYEKEE (reference sequence). The CDR3 region is CASSLGIWGARNYEQYF. The DNA for the CDR3 is TGTGCCAGCAGCTTGGGTATTTGGGGGGCGCGGAACTACGAGCAGTACTTC.

The rearrangement uses TRBV6-1 and TRBJ1-1, with TRBD1 identical over 9 bases. Germline V gene lookup returns CDR1 MNHNS and CDR2 SASEGT. V gave up 5 bases and J gave up 6 bases; unmatched junction bases: 4. This CDR3 contains 13 residues. The CDR3 region is CASSQGDRAEAFF. The CDR3, as DNA: TGTGCCAGCAGTCAGGGGGACAGGGCTGAAGCTTTCTTT.

In this sample, this clone turned up a few times. The chain has TRBV13 and TRBJ1-2; D uncertain. Germline V gene sequence: CDR1 PRHDT, CDR2 FYEKMQ (reference sequence). The CDR3 is 12 residues long. Trimming stripped 5 bases from V and 4 bases from J, with 8 bases between. The CDR3 DNA sequence: TGTGCCAGCAGCCGACGACCCTATGGCTACACCTTC. It translates to CASSRRPYGYTF. Supplemented by reference TRBV13 and TRBJ1-2, the full variable domain reads AAGVIQSPRHLIKEKRETATLKCYPIPRHDTVYWYQQGPGQDPQFLISFYEKMQSDKGSIPDRFSAQQFSDYHSELNMSSLELGDSALYFCASSRRPYGYTFGSGTRLTVV.